One and the same sample provided the 5 T cell receptor beta chains below, sequenced in a study of T cell repertoires in cytomegalovirus infection. TCRdb recomputed calls from the reads with MiXCR, one row per CDR3 protein. Counted here are some 700,000 distinct CDR3 sequences, 35% occurring once; the ten biggest clones make up 2.5% to 3.5%. Sequencing was done on a sample of PBMCs. The receptor set was obtained from a human donor in good health (CMV status not recorded). Some clones in this sample may be carry-over from other donors' samples.

This chain links TRBV28 with TRBJ1-2, with unresolved D. Germline V gene lookup returns CDR1 MDHEN and CDR2 SYDVKM. This CDR3 is 21 amino acids long. The V end lost 5 bases, the J end lost 8 bases, and 39 bases lay between the germline ends. CDR3 in DNA: TGTGCCAGCAGTCCGAGGAGGCTGTACGACGAACCCGAAACTCCAGCAAGGGGCTACACCTTC. It yields the protein CASSPRRLYDEPETPARGYTF.

The chain joins TRBV6-2 or TRBV6-3 to TRBJ1-1; a weak D match, TRBD1 (6 bases). Trimming stripped 5 bases from V and 0 bases from J, with 13 bases between. Germline CDR1 reads MNHEY; CDR2 reads SVGEGT. The CDR3 totals 15 residues. CDR3 sequence reads: CASSQNRVLNTEAFF. Here the CDR3 DNA reads TGTGCCAGCAGTCAAAACAGGGTCCTGAACACTGAAGCTTTCTTT.

This clonotype was found once. A much larger clonotype is one base distant, so this may be a read error. The chain has TRBV11-3 and TRBJ2-2; possibly TRBD1 for D (5 bases). V was pared by 5 bases and J by 10 bases, with 14 bases between. The CDR3 consists of 13 residues. Germline V gene sequence: CDR1 SGHNT, CDR2 YENEEA. CDR3 protein: CASSGARSVELFF. The CDR3 coding sequence is TGTGCCAGCAGCGGGGCTCGATCCGTGGAGCTGTTTTTT.

The V gene is TRBV20-1, the J gene TRBJ2-2; the D is unclear. This CDR3 contains 12 residues. Trimming removed 5 bases at V and 6 bases at J, with 10 bases between. Germline V gives CDR1 DFQATT, CDR2 SNEGSKA (reference sequence). The CDR3 coding sequence is TGCAGTGCTCACCCCTTAGCCGGGGAGCTGTTTTTT. It translates to CSAHPLAGELFF.

This clonotype has more than one count but fewer than ten. This chain uses TRBV2 with TRBJ2-1, with 10 bases identical to TRBD2. Trimming took 5 bases from V and 3 from J; bases not matched to a gene: 10. In germline, CDR1 is SNHLY, CDR2 FYNNEI. The CDR3 length is 17 residues. The CDR3 DNA reads as TGTGCCAGCAGTCAGGCCGCGACTAGCGGGTACTACAATGAGCAGTTCTTC. Protein: CASSQAATSGYYNEQFF. Full variable domain (outside the CDR3, taken from reference TRBV2 and TRBJ2-1): EPEVTQTPSHQVTQMGQEVILRCVPISNHLYFYWYRQILGQKVEFLVSFYNNEISEKSEIFDDQFSVERPDGSNFTLKIRSTKLEDSAMYFCASSQAATSGYYNEQFFGPGTRLTVL.